One sample yielded the 31 T cell receptor beta chains listed below, sequenced in a study of control samples from healthy donors and cancer patients. This table comes from immunoSEQ multiplex PCR, and its TCRdb copy is limited to in-frame clones, with some not included. The sample holds 120,000 or so clones, about 90% seen once. The sequencing input was blood. The receptors were gathered from a man in his 60s in good health.

The chain is built from TRBV7-8 and TRBJ2-7; D remains ambiguous. Trimming cost V 5 bases and J 3 bases, with 5 bases left between them. This CDR3 has 11 residues. Germline lookup yields CDR1 SGHVS and CDR2 FQNEAQ. The CDR3 reads CASSLSYEQYF. The CDR3 DNA reads TGTGCCAGCAGCCTAAGCTACGAGCAGTACTTC. The full variable domain, in which reference TRBV7-8 and TRBJ2-7 provide the parts outside the CDR3, is GAGVSQSPRYKVAKRGQDVALRCDPISGHVSLFWYQQALGQGPEFLTYFQNEAQLDKSGLPSDRFFAERPEGSVSTLKIQRTQQEDSAVYLCASSLSYEQYFGPGTRLTVT.

The chain joins TRBV19 to TRBJ2-1; TRBD2 is a possible D gene (6 bases). Germline V gene data show CDR1 as LNHDA and CDR2 as SQIVND (reference sequence). CDR3 length: 13 amino acids. Trimming removed 6 bases at V and 8 bases at J, with 14 bases between. CDR3 DNA: TGTGCCAGTAGCCCGGGGGATATAGATGAGCAGTTCTTC. Its translation: CASSPGDIDEQFF.

The J gene is TRBJ1-1, the V gene TRBV28; D is undetermined. From germline, CDR1 is MDHEN and CDR2 SYDVKM. This CDR3 is 14 amino acids long. V lost 7 bases and J 4 bases, leaving 16 bases between the germline ends. The CDR3, as DNA: TGTGCCAGCAACGGGTTCCCATTCGTCACTGAAGCTTTCTTT. Residues: CASNGFPFVTEAFF.

The J gene is TRBJ1-5, the V gene TRBV28; D gene unclear. V was pared by 8 bases and J by 5 bases, with 13 bases between. The CDR3 extends over 13 amino acids. Germline lookup yields CDR1 MDHEN and CDR2 SYDVKM. CDR3 sequence (DNA): TGTGCCAGCCGGGCTGTTTCAGATCAGCCCCAGCATTTT. Its translation is CASRAVSDQPQHF.

This chain joins TRBV7-8 and TRBJ1-1; a possible D gene is TRBD1 (5 bases). Germline V gene lookup returns CDR1 SGHVS and CDR2 FQNEAQ. Trimming removed 1 base at V and 5 bases at J, with 14 bases between. The CDR3 contains 15 residues. CDR3 sequence reads: CASSLVPGANTEAFF. CDR3 sequence (DNA): TGTGCCAGCAGCTTAGTTCCCGGGGCTAATACTGAAGCTTTCTTT. The variable domain in full, completed from reference TRBV7-8 and TRBJ1-1, reads GAGVSQSPRYKVAKRGQDVALRCDPISGHVSLFWYQQALGQGPEFLTYFQNEAQLDKSGLPSDRFFAERPEGSVSTLKIQRTQQEDSAVYLCASSLVPGANTEAFFGQGTRLTVV.

This sequence joins TRBV5-4 and TRBJ2-7, with D unresolved. With 4 bases removed from V and 0 bases from J, the gap between germline ends came to 5 bases. The CDR3 extends over 12 amino acids. Germline CDR1 and CDR2: SGHNT and YYREEE (reference sequence). DNA for the CDR3: TGTGCCAGCAGCGGGGTCTCCTACGAGCAGTACTTC. Translating gives CASSGVSYEQYF.

The chain has TRBV6-5 and TRBJ2-7; D uncertain. Germline CDR1 and CDR2: MNHEY and SVGAGI. V was trimmed by 9 bases and J by 2 bases, leaving 11 bases between them. This CDR3 has 12 residues. This chain's CDR3 is CASGQTPYEQYF. The CDR3 bases are TGTGCCAGTGGCCAGACCCCCTACGAGCAGTACTTC.

This clone occurred once. The genes are TRBV2 and TRBJ1-5; D may be TRBD1 (5 bases). The CDR3 length is 15 residues. Germline CDR1 reads SNHLY; CDR2 reads FYNNEI. Trimming left V 3 bases short and J 3 bases short, with 12 bases between. CDR3 DNA sequence: TGTGCCAGCAGTGAGGGACTTGGTCTCAATCAGCCCCAGCATTTT. Amino acid sequence: CASSEGLGLNQPQHF.

J is TRBJ2-3 and V is TRBV30; TRBD2 aligns across 8 bases. The CDR3 has 16 amino acids. Unmatched junction bases numbered 6, after V lost 1 base and J lost 0 bases. Germline loops: CDR1 GTSNPN, CDR2 SVGIG (reference sequence). The CDR3 here is CAWSGASGGSTDTQYF. The CDR3, as DNA: TGTGCCTGGAGTGGTGCGAGCGGGGGCAGCACAGATACGCAGTATTTT.

This chain uses TRBV19 with TRBJ2-2; TRBD1 matches at 8 bases. The CDR3 spans 15 residues. V dropped 10 bases and J dropped 8; count of bases not matched to a gene: 15. The germline gives CDR1 LNHDA, CDR2 SQIVND (reference sequence). This CDR3 is CATTGQGIPPGELFF. The CDR3 DNA sequence: TGTGCCACCACTGGACAGGGTATCCCCCCGGGGGAGCTGTTTTTT. The whole variable domain, filled in from reference TRBV19 and TRBJ2-2, reads DGGITQSPKYLFRKEGQNVTLSCEQNLNHDAMYWYRQDPGQGLRLIYYSQIVNDFQKGDIAEGYSVSREKKESFPLTVTSAQKNPTAFYLCATTGQGIPPGELFFGEGSRLTVL.

The V and J genes are TRBV28 and TRBJ1-1, with D perhaps matching TRBD1 (5 bases). The CDR3 length is 14 residues. Looked up from germline, CDR1 is MDHEN and CDR2 is SYDVKM. Trimming shortened V by 6 bases and J by 0 bases, and 11 bases separated the two germline ends. The CDR3 here is CASRADRLNTEAFF. DNA for the CDR3: TGTGCCAGCAGAGCCGACAGACTGAACACTGAAGCTTTCTTT.

V usage is TRBV24-1 and J usage is TRBJ2-2; D call uncertain. Deletions cut 2 bases from V and 7 bases from J, with 10 bases between. Germline values: CDR1 KGHDR, CDR2 SFDVKD. The CDR3 has 14 amino acids. The CDR3 coding sequence is TGTGCCACCAGTGATTCATTAGGTAGCGGGGAGCTGTTTTTT. It encodes CATSDSLGSGELFF.

This rearrangement joins TRBV5-6 to TRBJ1-2; TRBD1 aligns across 8 bases. The CDR3 covers 16 residues. Per germline, CDR1 SGHDT and CDR2 YYEEEE. The V and J ends lost 2 bases and 3 bases, in that order; junction bases with no gene match: 9. DNA of the CDR3: TGTGCCAGCAGCTTCTGGTACAGGGGGACCGACTATGGCTACACCTTC. It translates to CASSFWYRGTDYGYTF.

The rearrangement links TRBV30 to TRBJ2-3; the match to TRBD2 covers 9 bases. J was trimmed by 4 bases and V by 2 bases; bases with no gene match: 7. This CDR3 region has 15 residues. Germline V gene data show CDR1 as GTSNPN and CDR2 as SVGIG (reference sequence). The CDR3 nucleotides read TGTGCCTGGAGTAACGGCGGGGGGGCCGCAGATACGCAGTATTTT. It codes for CAWSNGGGAADTQYF.

This chain uses TRBV7-9 with TRBJ1-3; D is unresolved. Germline V CDR1 and CDR2: SEHNR, FQNEAQ (reference sequence). V lost 0 bases to trimming and J lost 4 bases, with 7 bases between them. The CDR3 has 14 amino acids. The CDR3 DNA is TGTGCCAGCAGCTTAGCTGGCAGCGGAAACACCATATATTTT. Translated, it gives CASSLAGSGNTIYF.

This clone was recorded once. The chain links TRBV7-2 to TRBJ2-4; weak D call: TRBD1 (5 bases). The CDR3 is 12 residues long. The germline V gene encodes CDR1 SGHTA and CDR2 FQGNSA. V lost 5 bases and J lost 6, with 8 bases in between. DNA for the CDR3: TGTGCCAGCAGCCCGCAGGGAAACATTCAGTACTTC. Protein product: CASSPQGNIQYF. The full variable domain, completed using reference TRBV7-2 and TRBJ2-4, is GAGVSQSPSNKVTEKGKDVELRCDPISGHTALYWYRQSLGQGLEFLIYFQGNSAPDKSGLPSDRFSAERTGGSVSTLTIQRTQQEDSAVYLCASSPQGNIQYFGAGTRLSVL.

The rearrangement links TRBV10-3 to TRBJ2-3, with D hard to call. Per the germline V gene, CDR1 is ENHRY and CDR2 is SYGVKD. The germline V and J ends were trimmed by 4 bases and 4 bases, with 12 bases remaining between them. This CDR3 is built from 14 residues. CDR3 sequence reads: CAISGGVAADTQYF. As DNA, the CDR3 is TGTGCCATCAGTGGAGGTGTTGCGGCAGATACGCAGTATTTT.

The V and J genes are TRBV3-1 (or the pseudogene TRBV3-2) and TRBJ1-2, with a weak D call TRBD1 (6 bases). Trimming shortened V by 6 bases and J by 3 bases, and 14 bases separated the two germline ends. The CDR3 has 14 amino acids. Germline lookup yields CDR1 LGHDT and CDR2 YNNKEL (reference sequence). This CDR3 is CASSPGEGHYGYTF. In DNA, the CDR3 is TGTGCCAGCAGTCCAGGGGAGGGTCACTATGGCTACACCTTC.

This clone was seen just once. The chain links TRBV12-3 or TRBV12-4 to TRBJ1-1; D is possibly TRBD1 (6 bases). There are 11 residues in the CDR3. V lost 2 bases, J lost 11 bases, and 9 bases lay in between. The CDR3 loop reads CASSLRGAAFF. For the CDR3, the DNA is TGTGCCAGCAGTTTAAGGGGGGCGGCTTTCTTT.

V usage is TRBV20-1 and J usage is TRBJ2-7, with 7 bases identical to TRBD1. CDR1 and CDR2 from the germline V gene are DFQATT and SNEGSKA (reference sequence). With V trimmed by 6 bases and J by 3 bases, 2 bases remained unmatched. CDR3 length equals 11 residues. The DNA for the CDR3 is TGCAGTGCAAGACAGGGCTACGAGCAGTACTTC. It is translated as CSARQGYEQYF.

The chain recombines TRBV9 with TRBJ1-3; the D gene is possibly TRBD1 (5 bases). Between the trimmed V and J ends, which lost 0 bases and 4 bases, there was a span of 11 bases. CDR1 and CDR2 from the germline V gene are SGDLS and YYNGEE. This CDR3 has 15 residues. The CDR3 here is CASSVGTGDGNTIYF. The DNA of the CDR3 is TGTGCCAGCAGCGTAGGTACAGGAGACGGAAACACCATATATTTT.

The chain has TRBV6-5 and TRBJ1-2, with 7 nucleotides matching TRBD1. V dropped 6 bases and J dropped 5; count of bases not matched to a gene: 6. The CDR3 covers 13 residues. Germline loops: CDR1 MNHEY, CDR2 SVGAGI. DNA for the CDR3: TGTGCCAGCAGAAAAAGGGACAGTTATGGCTACACCTTC. Protein product: CASRKRDSYGYTF.

This clone appeared a single time. V usage is TRBV19 and J usage is TRBJ1-1; D is ambiguous. CDR3 length equals 12 residues. V was pared by 5 bases and J by 5 bases, with 9 bases between. Germline V gene lookup returns CDR1 LNHDA and CDR2 SQIVND (reference sequence). This CDR3 is CASSRSGTEAFF. DNA for the CDR3: TGTGCCAGTAGTCGAAGTGGAACTGAAGCTTTCTTT.

This clone was counted between two and nine times. This chain connects TRBV10-1 to TRBJ1-1; 9 nucleotides line up with TRBD1. V was pared by 5 bases and J by 7 bases, with 5 bases of the junction left unmatched. CDR3 length equals 13 residues. From germline, CDR1 is WNHNN and CDR2 SYGVQD (reference sequence). The CDR3: CASSRGQGIEAFF. In DNA, the CDR3 is TGCGCCAGCAGTCGAGGACAGGGGATTGAAGCTTTCTTT.

Details on this clone: The junction does not match germline at one end; this may be a read error. V and J are TRBV5-1 and TRBJ1-1; no clear D gene. The CDR3 has 13 residues. The germline gives CDR1 SGHRS, CDR2 YFSETQ. The CDR3 DNA follows: TGCGACAGCAGCCTAGGGATGAACACTGAAGCTTTCTTT. Protein: CDSSLGMNTEAFF. Full variable domain (missing parts from reference TRBV5-1 and TRBJ1-1): KAGVTQTPRYLIKTRGQQVTLSCSPISGHRSVSWYQQTPGQGLQFLFEYFSETQRNKGNFPGRFSGRQFSNSRSEMNVSTLELGDSALYLCDSSLGMNTEAFFGQGTRLTVV.

V and J are TRBV6-2 or TRBV6-3 and TRBJ1-6, with TRBD1 matching over 7 bases. The CDR3 has 18 amino acids. J was trimmed by 10 bases and V by 2 bases; bases with no gene match: 17. Germline CDR1 MNHEY, CDR2 SVGEGT. In nucleotides, the CDR3 is TGTGCCAGCAGTTACGGGACAGCGCGCAATCGAATGAAATCACCCCTCCACTTT. This sequence encodes CASSYGTARNRMKSPLHF.

The chain is built from TRBV28 and TRBJ1-2; D possibly corresponds to TRBD1 (5 bases). The CDR3 runs 12 residues. V was pared by 8 bases and J by 8 bases, with 15 bases between. Germline loops: CDR1 MDHEN, CDR2 SYDVKM. This chain's CDR3 is CASLWQGRGYTF. The CDR3 region has the DNA TGTGCCAGCCTTTGGCAGGGAAGGGGCTACACCTTC.

V usage is TRBV5-4 and J usage is TRBJ1-2; weak D call: TRBD1 (6 bases). Per germline, CDR1 SGHNT and CDR2 YYREEE (reference sequence). The CDR3 covers 16 residues. The V gene lost 7 bases and the J gene lost 5 bases, with 24 bases spanning the gap. CDR3 DNA: TGTGCCAGCCTAGAACAAACCTGGGGGGCGAGTTATGGCTACACCTTC. Amino acids: CASLEQTWGASYGYTF.

The V gene is TRBV19, the J gene TRBJ2-1; possibly TRBD2 for D (7 bases). The CDR3 has 15 residues. V shed 3 bases and J shed 3 bases, with 12 bases lying between them. The germline V gene has CDR1 LNHDA and CDR2 SQIVND (reference sequence). The DNA of the CDR3 is TGTGCCAGTAGTATGGGAGGGGGATTCTACAATGAGCAGTTCTTC. Protein sequence: CASSMGGGFYNEQFF.

This chain connects TRBV19 to TRBJ2-7; 7 bases line up with TRBD1. V shed 5 bases, J shed 2 bases, and the junction held 3 bases outside the gene matches. The germline V gene has CDR1 LNHDA and CDR2 SQIVND (reference sequence). The CDR3 runs to 13 residues. The CDR3 DNA follows: TGTGCCAGTAGTGTCGGACAGGCCTACGAGCAGTACTTC. This sequence encodes CASSVGQAYEQYF.

The rearrangement uses TRBV7-2 and TRBJ1-3, with 8 positions matching TRBD1. This CDR3 has 15 amino acids. Germline CDR1 is SGHTA and CDR2 is FQGNSA. The V and J ends lost 2 bases and 2 bases, in that order; junction bases with no gene match: 2. The CDR3 sequence: CASSLYRGAGNTIYF. For the CDR3, the DNA is TGTGCCAGCAGCTTATACAGGGGGGCTGGAAACACCATATATTTT.